One sample yielded the 14 T cell receptor beta chains listed below, sequenced in a study of OX40 agonist ivuxolimab in advanced cancers. The table came from immunoSEQ multiplex PCR; TCRdb's copy has only in-frame clones and leaves some out. The sample has about 73,000 clones; 75% to 95% are singletons. This sample comprised CD4+ or CD8+ T cells sorted from blood, obtained in a trial of the OX40 agonist ivuxolimab. These TCRs come from an adult with an advanced solid tumor such as melanoma, head and neck, liver or kidney cancer.

The V gene is TRBV7-2, the J gene TRBJ2-1; D may be TRBD1 (6 bases). Germline V gene data show CDR1 as SGHTA and CDR2 as FQGNSA. The CDR3 has 12 residues. V shed 3 bases and J shed 14 bases, with 14 bases lying between them. The CDR3 protein is CASSLGVGQEFF. The CDR3 region has the DNA TGTGCCAGCAGCTTGGGGGTGGGACAAGAGTTCTTC.

The chain joins TRBV7-2 to TRBJ2-3; D is undetermined. The CDR3 loop spans 14 amino acids. Germline V CDR1 and CDR2: SGHTA, FQGNSA. V was cut by 5 bases and J by 1 base, with 10 bases left in between. CDR3 nucleotide sequence: TGTGCCAGCAGCCCGGTAGCTCGCACAGATACGCAGTATTTT. It codes for CASSPVARTDTQYF.

This chain connects TRBV7-2 to TRBJ2-3; the D gene is possibly TRBD2 (5 bases). The CDR3 has 15 residues. V dropped 3 bases and J dropped 4 bases, with 14 bases sitting between them. Per germline, CDR1 SGHTA and CDR2 FQGNSA. DNA of the CDR3: TGTGCCAGCAGCTTCCGCGGGCCGAGCCCAGATACGCAGTATTTT. As protein: CASSFRGPSPDTQYF.

The chain links TRBV7-2 to TRBJ2-1; D remains ambiguous. This CDR3 region has 14 residues. Germline V CDR1 and CDR2: SGHTA, FQGNSA. Trimming stripped 7 bases from V and 2 bases from J, with 12 bases between. Here the CDR3 DNA reads TGTGCCAGCACCCCGCGTACAACCTACAATGAGCAGTTCTTC. It specifies CASTPRTTYNEQFF.

The CDR3 DNA follows: TGTGCCAGCAGCTTATTGACTCCAGGGGGCCCCGGGGAGCTGTTTTTT. Its translation: CASSLLTPGGPGELFF. J is TRBJ2-2 and V is TRBV7-9; 8 bases fit TRBD1. This CDR3 has 16 amino acids. V shed 2 bases, J shed 6 bases, and the junction held 8 bases outside the gene matches. CDR1 is SEHNR, CDR2 FQNEAQ, per germline (reference sequence).

This chain links TRBV7-3 with TRBJ2-6, with D hard to call. This CDR3 contains 15 residues. Germline CDR1 SGHTA, CDR2 FQGTGA. V lost 5 bases to trimming and J lost 0 bases, with 8 bases between them. The CDR3 sequence: CASSRSFSGANVLTF. As DNA, the CDR3 is TGTGCCAGCAGCAGGTCGTTCTCTGGGGCCAACGTCCTGACTTTC.

J is TRBJ1-1 and V is TRBV6-1; D is unresolved. Trimming shortened V by 6 bases and J by 0 bases, and 11 bases separated the two germline ends. The germline CDR1 and CDR2 sequences are MNHNS and SASEGT. This CDR3 has 14 residues. The CDR3 sequence: CASRRTDLNTEAFF. The DNA of the CDR3 is TGTGCCAGCAGGCGAACCGACCTGAACACTGAAGCTTTCTTT.

The V and J genes are TRBV10-3 and TRBJ1-5, with D hard to call. V dropped 6 bases and J dropped 2 bases, with 8 bases sitting between them. This CDR3 has 13 amino acids. CDR1 is ENHRY, CDR2 SYGVKD, per germline. The CDR3 coding sequence is TGTGCCATCAGGATTGACCGCAATCAGCCCCAGCATTTT. Amino acids: CAIRIDRNQPQHF.

The V gene is TRBV7-8, the J gene TRBJ2-2, with D perhaps given as TRBD1 or TRBD2 (5 bases each). The CDR3 consists of 17 residues. Trimming stripped 1 base from V and 2 bases from J, with 14 bases between. The V gene's germline CDR1 is SGHVS and CDR2 FQNEAQ. The CDR3 nucleotides read TGTGCCAGCAGCTTAGTTGGGACGGTCTTCAACACCGGGGAGCTGTTTTTT. This sequence encodes CASSLVGTVFNTGELFF. The complete variable domain, with remaining parts taken from reference TRBV7-8 and TRBJ2-2, reads GAGVSQSPRYKVAKRGQDVALRCDPISGHVSLFWYQQALGQGPEFLTYFQNEAQLDKSGLPSDRFFAERPEGSVSTLKIQRTQQEDSAVYLCASSLVGTVFNTGELFFGEGSRLTVL.

V gene TRBV21-1 combines with J gene TRBJ2-3. TRBV21-1 is labeled a pseudogene. The CDR3 totals 15 residues. The CDR3, as DNA: TGTGCCAGCAGCACAGCGGGACCTAGCACAGATACGCAGTATTTT. It encodes CASSTAGPSTDTQYF.

This rearrangement joins TRBV14 to TRBJ2-3; D is uncertain. Trimming shortened V by 1 base and J by 2 bases, and 7 bases separated the two germline ends. Germline V gene data show CDR1 as SGHDN and CDR2 as FVKESK. CDR3 length equals 14 residues. The CDR3 DNA is TGTGCCAGCAGCCAAGTACAACTCACAGATACGCAGTATTTT. Translating gives CASSQVQLTDTQYF.

The chain employs TRBV18 and TRBJ1-3, with D perhaps TRBD1 (5 bases). Trimming stripped 2 bases from V and 2 bases from J, with 10 bases between. Germline V lookup: CDR1 KGHSH, CDR2 LQKENI. The CDR3 spans 15 residues. CDR3 nucleotide sequence: TGTGCCAGCTCACCAGAGGGGTCCCCTGGAAACACCATATATTTT. It yields the protein CASSPEGSPGNTIYF.

The V gene is TRBV4-1, the J gene TRBJ1-2; no firm D call. Germline CDR1 is MGHRA and CDR2 is YSYEKL. This CDR3 comprises 16 residues. V lost 3 bases and J lost 2, with 16 bases in between. CDR3 loop: CASSQSLAGKNYGYTF. The CDR3 region has the DNA TGCGCCAGCAGCCAGTCGCTTGCGGGAAAGAACTATGGCTACACCTTC.

The chain joins TRBV5-1 to TRBJ2-7, with unresolved D. Germline CDR1 is SGHRS and CDR2 is YFSETQ. CDR3 length equals 18 residues. The V and J ends lost 0 bases and 6 bases respectively, with 25 bases between them. Here the CDR3 reads CASSLGVTGSTSDGEQYF. CDR3 bases: TGCGCCAGCAGCTTGGGGGTTACGGGCTCGACCTCGGATGGCGAGCAGTACTTC. The entire variable domain, with the rest obtained from reference TRBV5-1 and TRBJ2-7, is as follows: KAGVTQTPRYLIKTRGQQVTLSCSPISGHRSVSWYQQTPGQGLQFLFEYFSETQRNKGNFPGRFSGRQFSNSRSEMNVSTLELGDSALYLCASSLGVTGSTSDGEQYFGPGTRLTVT.